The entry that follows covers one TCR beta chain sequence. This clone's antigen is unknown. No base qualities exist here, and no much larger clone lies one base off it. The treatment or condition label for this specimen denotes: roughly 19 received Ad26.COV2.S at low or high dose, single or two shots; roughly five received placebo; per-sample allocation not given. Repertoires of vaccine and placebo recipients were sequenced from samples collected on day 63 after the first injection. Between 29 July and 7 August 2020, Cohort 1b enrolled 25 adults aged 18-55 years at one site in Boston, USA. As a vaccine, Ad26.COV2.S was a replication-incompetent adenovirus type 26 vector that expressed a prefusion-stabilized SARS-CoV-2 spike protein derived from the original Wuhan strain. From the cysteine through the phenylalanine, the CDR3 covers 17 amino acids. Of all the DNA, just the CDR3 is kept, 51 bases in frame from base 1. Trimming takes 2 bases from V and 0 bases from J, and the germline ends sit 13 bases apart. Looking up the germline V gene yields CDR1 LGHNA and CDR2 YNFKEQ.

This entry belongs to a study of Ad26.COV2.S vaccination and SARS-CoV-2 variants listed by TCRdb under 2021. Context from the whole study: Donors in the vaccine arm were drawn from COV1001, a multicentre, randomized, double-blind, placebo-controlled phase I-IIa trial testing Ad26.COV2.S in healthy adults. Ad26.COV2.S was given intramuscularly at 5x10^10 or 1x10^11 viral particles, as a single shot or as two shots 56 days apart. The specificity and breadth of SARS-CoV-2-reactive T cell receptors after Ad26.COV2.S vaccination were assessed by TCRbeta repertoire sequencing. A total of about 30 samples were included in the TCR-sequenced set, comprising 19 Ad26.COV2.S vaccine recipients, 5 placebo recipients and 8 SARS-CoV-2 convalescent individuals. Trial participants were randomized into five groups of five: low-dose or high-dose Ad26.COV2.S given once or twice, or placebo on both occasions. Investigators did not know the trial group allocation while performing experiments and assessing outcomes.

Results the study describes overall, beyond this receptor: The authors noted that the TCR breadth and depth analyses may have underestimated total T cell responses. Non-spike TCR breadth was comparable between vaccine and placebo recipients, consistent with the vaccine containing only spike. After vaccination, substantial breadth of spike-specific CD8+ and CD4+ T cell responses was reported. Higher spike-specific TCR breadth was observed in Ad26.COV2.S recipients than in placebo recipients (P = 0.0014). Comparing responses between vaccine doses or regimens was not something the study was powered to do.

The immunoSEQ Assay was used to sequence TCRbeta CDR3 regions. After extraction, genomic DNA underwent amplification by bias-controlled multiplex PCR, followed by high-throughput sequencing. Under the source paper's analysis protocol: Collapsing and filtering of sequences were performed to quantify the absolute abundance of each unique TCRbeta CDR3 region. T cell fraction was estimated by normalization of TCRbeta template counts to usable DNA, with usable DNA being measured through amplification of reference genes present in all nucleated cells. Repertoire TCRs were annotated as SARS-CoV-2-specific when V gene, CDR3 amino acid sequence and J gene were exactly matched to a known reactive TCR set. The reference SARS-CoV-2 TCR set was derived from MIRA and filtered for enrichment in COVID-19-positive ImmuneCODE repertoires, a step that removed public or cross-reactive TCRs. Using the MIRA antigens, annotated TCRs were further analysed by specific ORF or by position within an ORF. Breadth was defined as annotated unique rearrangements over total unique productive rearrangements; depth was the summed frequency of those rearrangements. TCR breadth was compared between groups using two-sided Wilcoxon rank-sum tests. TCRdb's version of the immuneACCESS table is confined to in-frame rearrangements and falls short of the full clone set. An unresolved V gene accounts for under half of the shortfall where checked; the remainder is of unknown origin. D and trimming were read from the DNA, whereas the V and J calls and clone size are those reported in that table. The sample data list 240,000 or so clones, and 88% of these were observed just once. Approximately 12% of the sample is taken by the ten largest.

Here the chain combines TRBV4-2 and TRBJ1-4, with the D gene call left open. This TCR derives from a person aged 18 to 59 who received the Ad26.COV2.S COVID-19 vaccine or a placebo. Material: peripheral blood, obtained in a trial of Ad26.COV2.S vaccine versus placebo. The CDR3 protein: CASSQTTTTSTNEKLFF. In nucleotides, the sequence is TGTGCCAGCAGCCAAACGACTACAACATCAACTAATGAAAAACTGTTTTTT.